This T cell receptor beta chain comes out of a study of T cells expressing NK-cell markers. Study-level information: Sorted CD3+CD56+NKG2C+, CD3+CD56+NKG2C- and CD3+CD56-NKG2C+ T cells provided the TCR beta repertoires. One of the eight sequenced donors was seronegative, whereas the other seven were HCMV-seropositive. Study results and limitations: Among CD8+ T cells from more than five donors, dominant NKG2C+ clonotypes accounted for about 1.0-8%.

CDR3 length: 14 amino acids. The germline CDR1 and CDR2 sequences are MNHEY and SVGAGI. As to this clonotype: What it binds is not known.

The authors generated TCR beta cDNA through 5'RACE template switching with UMIs. TCRdb re-called the 5' RACE reads and shows each CDR3 protein once, DNA omitted. This sample's table has 450,000 to 600,000 distinct CDR3 sequences. J is TRBJ2-1 and V is TRBV6-5; TCRdb's D call of TRBD2 is untestable without DNA. The source is a man aged 18 to 30 in good health. Sequencing was performed on blood T cells: a sorted CD56 or NKG2C T cell subset, CD4+ or CD8+ T cells, or bulk PBMC T cells (not recorded which). This CDR3 reads CASSPGLADNEQFF.